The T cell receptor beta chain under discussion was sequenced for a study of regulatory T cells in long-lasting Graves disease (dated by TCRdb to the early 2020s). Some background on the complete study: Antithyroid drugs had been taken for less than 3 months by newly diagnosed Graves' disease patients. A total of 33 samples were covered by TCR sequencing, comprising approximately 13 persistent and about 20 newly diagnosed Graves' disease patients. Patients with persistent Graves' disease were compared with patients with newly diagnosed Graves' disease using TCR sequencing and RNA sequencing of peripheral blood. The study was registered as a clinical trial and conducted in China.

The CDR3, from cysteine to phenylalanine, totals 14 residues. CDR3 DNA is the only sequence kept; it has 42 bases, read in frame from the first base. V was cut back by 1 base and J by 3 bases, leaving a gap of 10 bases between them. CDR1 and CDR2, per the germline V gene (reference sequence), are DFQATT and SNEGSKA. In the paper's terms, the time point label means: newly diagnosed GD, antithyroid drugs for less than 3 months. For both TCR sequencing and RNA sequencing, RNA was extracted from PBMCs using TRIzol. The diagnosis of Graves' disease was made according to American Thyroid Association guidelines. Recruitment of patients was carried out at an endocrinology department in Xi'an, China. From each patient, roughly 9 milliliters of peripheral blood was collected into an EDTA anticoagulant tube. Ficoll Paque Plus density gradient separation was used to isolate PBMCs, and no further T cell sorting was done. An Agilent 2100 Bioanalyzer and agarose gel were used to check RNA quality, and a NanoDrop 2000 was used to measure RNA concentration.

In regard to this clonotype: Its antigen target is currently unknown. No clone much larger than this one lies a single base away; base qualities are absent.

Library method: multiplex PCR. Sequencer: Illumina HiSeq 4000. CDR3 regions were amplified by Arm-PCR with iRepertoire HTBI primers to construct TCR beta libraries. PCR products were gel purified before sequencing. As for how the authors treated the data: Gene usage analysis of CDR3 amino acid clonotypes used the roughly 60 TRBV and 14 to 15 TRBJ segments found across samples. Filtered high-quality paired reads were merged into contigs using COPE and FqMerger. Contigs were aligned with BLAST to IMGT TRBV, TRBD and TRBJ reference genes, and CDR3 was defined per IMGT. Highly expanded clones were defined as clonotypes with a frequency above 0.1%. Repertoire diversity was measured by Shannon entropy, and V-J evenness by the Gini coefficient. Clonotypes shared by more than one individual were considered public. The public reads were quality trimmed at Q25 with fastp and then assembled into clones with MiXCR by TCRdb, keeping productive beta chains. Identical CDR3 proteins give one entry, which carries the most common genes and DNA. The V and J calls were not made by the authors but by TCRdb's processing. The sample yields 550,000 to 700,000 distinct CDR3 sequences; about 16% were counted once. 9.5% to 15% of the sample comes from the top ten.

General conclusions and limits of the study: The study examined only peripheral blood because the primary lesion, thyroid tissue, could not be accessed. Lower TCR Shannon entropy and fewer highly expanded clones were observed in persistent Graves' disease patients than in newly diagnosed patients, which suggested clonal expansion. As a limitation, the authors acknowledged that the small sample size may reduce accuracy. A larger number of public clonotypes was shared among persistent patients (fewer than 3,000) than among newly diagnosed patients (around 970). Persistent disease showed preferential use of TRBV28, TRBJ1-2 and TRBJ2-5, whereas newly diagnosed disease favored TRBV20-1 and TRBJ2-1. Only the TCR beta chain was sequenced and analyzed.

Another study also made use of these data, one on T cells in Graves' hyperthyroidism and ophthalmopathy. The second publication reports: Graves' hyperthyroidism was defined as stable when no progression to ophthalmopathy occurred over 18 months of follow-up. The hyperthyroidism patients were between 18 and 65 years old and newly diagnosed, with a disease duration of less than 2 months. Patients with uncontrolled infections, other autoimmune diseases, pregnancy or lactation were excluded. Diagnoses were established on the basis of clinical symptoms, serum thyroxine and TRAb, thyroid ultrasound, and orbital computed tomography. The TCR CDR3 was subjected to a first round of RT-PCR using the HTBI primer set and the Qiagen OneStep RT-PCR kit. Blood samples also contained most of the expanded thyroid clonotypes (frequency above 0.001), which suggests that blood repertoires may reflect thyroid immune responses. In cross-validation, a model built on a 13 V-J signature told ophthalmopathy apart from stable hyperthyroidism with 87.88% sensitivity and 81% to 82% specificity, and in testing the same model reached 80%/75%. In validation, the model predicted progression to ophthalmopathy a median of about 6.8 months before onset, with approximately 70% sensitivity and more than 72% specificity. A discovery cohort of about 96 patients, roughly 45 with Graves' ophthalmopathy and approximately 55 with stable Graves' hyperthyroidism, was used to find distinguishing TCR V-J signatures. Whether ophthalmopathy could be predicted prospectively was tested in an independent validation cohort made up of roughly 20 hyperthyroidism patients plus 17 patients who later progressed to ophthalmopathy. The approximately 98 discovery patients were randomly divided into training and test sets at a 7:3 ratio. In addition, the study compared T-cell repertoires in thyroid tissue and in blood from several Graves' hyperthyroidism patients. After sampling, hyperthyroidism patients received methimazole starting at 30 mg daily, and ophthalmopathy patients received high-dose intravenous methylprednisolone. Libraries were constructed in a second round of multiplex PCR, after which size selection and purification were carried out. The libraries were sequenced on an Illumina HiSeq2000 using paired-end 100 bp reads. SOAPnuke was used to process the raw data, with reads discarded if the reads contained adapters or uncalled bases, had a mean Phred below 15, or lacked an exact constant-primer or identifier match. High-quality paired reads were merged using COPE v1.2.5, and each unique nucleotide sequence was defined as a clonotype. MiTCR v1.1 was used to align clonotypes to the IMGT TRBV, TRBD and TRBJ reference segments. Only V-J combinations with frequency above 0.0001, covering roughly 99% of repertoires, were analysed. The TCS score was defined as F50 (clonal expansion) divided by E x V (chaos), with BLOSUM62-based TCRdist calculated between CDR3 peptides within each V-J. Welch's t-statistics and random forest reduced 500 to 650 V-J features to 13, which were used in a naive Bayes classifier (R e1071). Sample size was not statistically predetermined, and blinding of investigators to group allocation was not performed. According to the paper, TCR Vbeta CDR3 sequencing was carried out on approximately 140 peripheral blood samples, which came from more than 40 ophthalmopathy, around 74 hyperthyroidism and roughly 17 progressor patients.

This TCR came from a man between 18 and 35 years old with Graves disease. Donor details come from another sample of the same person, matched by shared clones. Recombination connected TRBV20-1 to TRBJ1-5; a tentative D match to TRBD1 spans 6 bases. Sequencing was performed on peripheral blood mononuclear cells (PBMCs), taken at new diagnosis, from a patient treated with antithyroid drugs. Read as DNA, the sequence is TGCAGTGCTAGAGTTCAGGGGACCAATCAGCCCCAGCATTTT. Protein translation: CSARVQGTNQPQHF.